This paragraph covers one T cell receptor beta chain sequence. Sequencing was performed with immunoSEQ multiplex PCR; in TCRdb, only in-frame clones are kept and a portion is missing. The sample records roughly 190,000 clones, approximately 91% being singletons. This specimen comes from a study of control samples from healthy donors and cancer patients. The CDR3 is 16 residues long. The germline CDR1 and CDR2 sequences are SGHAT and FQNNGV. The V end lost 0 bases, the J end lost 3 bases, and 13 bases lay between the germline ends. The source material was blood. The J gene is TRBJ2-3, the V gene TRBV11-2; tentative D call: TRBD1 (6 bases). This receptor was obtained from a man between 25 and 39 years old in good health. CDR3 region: CASSLEGAGPTDTQYF. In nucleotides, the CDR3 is TGTGCCAGCAGCTTAGAGGGGGCAGGGCCGACAGATACGCAGTATTTT.